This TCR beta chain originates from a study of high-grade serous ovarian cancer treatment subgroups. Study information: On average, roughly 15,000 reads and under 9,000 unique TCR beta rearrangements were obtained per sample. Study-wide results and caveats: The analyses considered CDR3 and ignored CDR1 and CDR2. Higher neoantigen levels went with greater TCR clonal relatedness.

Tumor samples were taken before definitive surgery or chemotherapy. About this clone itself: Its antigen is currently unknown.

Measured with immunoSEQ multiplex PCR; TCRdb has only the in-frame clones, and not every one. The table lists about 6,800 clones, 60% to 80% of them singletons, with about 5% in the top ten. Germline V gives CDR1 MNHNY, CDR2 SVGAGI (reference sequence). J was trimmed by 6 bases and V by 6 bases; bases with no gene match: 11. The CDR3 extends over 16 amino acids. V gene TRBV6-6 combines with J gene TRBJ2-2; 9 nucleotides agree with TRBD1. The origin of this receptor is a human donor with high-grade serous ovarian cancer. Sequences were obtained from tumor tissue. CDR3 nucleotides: TGTGCCAGCAGCAAACAGGGGGCTAGTTTGGCCGGGGAGCTGTTTTTT. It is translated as CASSKQGASLAGELFF.